This T cell receptor (beta chain) was documented in a study of cytomegalovirus exposure and HLA in healthy donors. Germline V gives CDR1 SGHNT, CDR2 YENEEA. The CDR3 loop spans 14 amino acids. V lost 5 bases and J lost 6; bases outside the gene matches: 6. TCRdb's copy holds only in-frame clones and misses some; the assay was immunoSEQ multiplex PCR. The table includes about 160,000 clones, roughly 80% detected once. This clone was seen just once. The clonotype was recovered from a man aged 25 to 40 in good health and CMV-seropositive. The chain combines TRBV11-3 with TRBJ2-2; 7 positions agree with TRBD1. The sample consisted of PBMCs. The CDR3 loop reads CASSLTGVAGELFF. CDR3 coding DNA: TGTGCCAGCAGCCTTACAGGGGTGGCCGGGGAGCTGTTTTTT.